The sequence of this T cell receptor beta chain was determined in a study of regulatory T cells in long-lasting Graves disease. General study points: Researchers reported studying only peripheral blood, not thyroid tissue.

Per the germline V gene, CDR1 is SNHLY and CDR2 is FYNNEI. The CDR3 has 17 residues. V trimming: 5 bases; J trimming: 4 bases; junction bases outside the gene matches: 13. For this clonotype: Its antigen remains unidentified.

iRepertoire HTBI primers and Arm-PCR of CDR3 regions built TCR beta libraries. A single record per CDR3 protein comes from TCRdb applying MiXCR to the multiplex PCR reads. Of about 400,000 distinct CDR3 sequences in the sample, 15% to 20% were seen once. As to time point: newly diagnosed GD, antithyroid drugs for less than 3 months. RNA extracted from PBMCs served as the sequencing template. These records were also assigned to another study, of T cells in Graves' hyperthyroidism and ophthalmopathy.

The receptor's source is a woman aged 18-29 years with Graves disease. The sample consisted of peripheral blood mononuclear cells (PBMCs), taken at new diagnosis, from a patient treated with antithyroid drugs. The V and J genes are TRBV2 and TRBJ1-2, with 10 bases matching TRBD1. CDR3 DNA sequence: TGTGCCAGCAGTTTGTCCGGGACAGGGGAAGTCCTCTATGGCTACACCTTC. Translation gives CASSLSGTGEVLYGYTF.